The next 10 T cell receptor beta chains were all read from a single sample in a study of human T cells and chemical hapten exposure. TCRdb reprocessed the RACE reads via MiXCR and lists one record per CDR3 protein. Here the sample spans 87,000 or so distinct CDR3 sequences, 9.6% being singletons. Time point described: pre-sensitization, week 0. Treatment meaning: therapeutic diphenylcyclopropenone sensitization with weekly scalp DPC. The specimen was whole blood, collected in connection with sensitization to the hapten diphenylcyclopropenone (DPC). All receptors come from a middle-aged woman with alopecia areata. Some clones in this sample may be carry-over from other donors' samples.

In this sample, this clonotype turned up a few times. The chain's CDR3 is CAISPGTGAGYTF. CDR3 nucleotide sequence: TGTGCCATCAGCCCCGGGACAGGGGCTGGCTACACCTTC. This chain links TRBV10-3 with TRBJ1-2; 10 bases are shared with TRBD1. After removal of 6 bases from V and 7 bases from J, the junction contained 5 bases not matched to a gene. The V gene's germline CDR1 is ENHRY and CDR2 SYGVKD. The CDR3 covers 13 residues.

This clonotype has only a few counts. This chain connects TRBV7-8 to TRBJ2-1; tentative D call: TRBD2 (7 bases). CDR3 length: 15 residues. The germline gives CDR1 SGHVS, CDR2 FQNEAQ. Trimming removed 7 bases at V and 1 base at J, with 14 bases between. CDR3 residues: CASTGGGQSYNEQFF. In nucleotides, the CDR3 is TGTGCCAGCACTGGGGGGGGACAATCCTACAATGAGCAGTTCTTC.

In its sample, this clonotype was seen many times. V usage is TRBV11-2 and J usage is TRBJ2-7; D unclear. Germline-derived CDR1 and CDR2 are SGHAT and FQNNGV. CDR3 length equals 13 residues. Trimming pared 3 bases from V and 3 bases from J, leaving 9 bases between. CDR3 amino acids: CASSFRSLYEQYF. The DNA of the CDR3 is TGTGCCAGCAGCTTCCGATCCCTCTACGAGCAGTACTTC.

This clonotype has just a few counts. CDR3 in DNA: TGTGCCAGCAGTTTAGTCATCGGGGGCAATCAGCCCCAGCATTTT. It is translated as CASSLVIGGNQPQHF. This chain uses TRBV27 with TRBJ1-5, with D uncertain. Germline V gene sequence: CDR1 MNHEY, CDR2 SMNVEV (reference sequence). V gave up 2 bases and J gave up 2 bases, with 10 bases separating them. This CDR3 region has 15 residues.

This clonotype was found many times. This chain joins TRBV5-1 and TRBJ1-1, with D tentatively TRBD1 (5 bases). The CDR3 is 13 residues long. Germline lookup yields CDR1 SGHRS and CDR2 YFSETQ. Trimming cost V 0 bases and J 7 bases, with 10 bases left between them. CDR3 DNA: TGCGCCAGCAGCTTGGGCGGGAGGGGTGAAGCTTTCTTT. The encoded protein is CASSLGGRGEAFF.

J is TRBJ2-7 and V is TRBV3-1, with D possibly being TRBD1 (6 bases). Germline lookup yields CDR1 LGHDT and CDR2 YNNKEL (reference sequence). The germline V and J ends were trimmed by 4 bases and 0 bases, with 13 bases remaining between them. This CDR3 comprises 15 residues. CDR3 loop: CASSLDQGSSYEQYF. The CDR3 region has the DNA TGTGCCAGCAGCCTAGATCAGGGGAGCTCCTACGAGCAGTACTTC.

The rearrangement uses TRBV28 and TRBJ2-1; D is unresolved. Germline loops: CDR1 MDHEN, CDR2 SYDVKM. The CDR3 sequence is 11 residues long. V was shortened by 5 bases and J by 10 bases, with 9 bases between the two germline ends. Here the CDR3 DNA reads TGTGCCAGCAGTACACCCGCCGAGCAGTTCTTC. Translated: CASSTPAEQFF. Looking up the rest from reference TRBV28 and TRBJ2-1 gives the full variable domain: DVKVTQSSRYLVKRTGEKVFLECVQDMDHENMFWYRQDPGLGLRLIYFSYDVKMKEKGDIPEGYSVSREKKERFSLILESASTNQTSMYLCASSTPAEQFFGPGTRLTVL.

This clonotype was observed a few times. The chain joins TRBV3-1 to TRBJ2-1; D ambiguous. Per the germline V gene, CDR1 is LGHDT and CDR2 is YNNKEL (reference sequence). Between the trimmed V and J ends, which lost 0 bases and 7 bases, there was a span of 7 bases. CDR3 length: 13 residues. The CDR3 here is CASSQERVNEQFF. The CDR3 region has the DNA TGTGCCAGCAGCCAAGAACGAGTGAATGAGCAGTTCTTC.

This clonotype was picked up a small number of times. The chain is built from TRBV27 and TRBJ2-1; no reliable D call. V was shortened by 3 bases and J by 8 bases, with 14 bases between the two germline ends. The germline V gene has CDR1 MNHEY and CDR2 SMNVEV (reference sequence). This CDR3 contains 14 residues. CDR3 bases: TGTGCCAGCAGTTTCCCCAGGCCAGGCGATGAGCAGTTCTTC. Its translation is CASSFPRPGDEQFF.

This clonotype was recorded at least ten times. This chain joins TRBV10-1 and TRBJ2-3, with D unclear. Germline V CDR1 and CDR2: WNHNN, SYGVQD (reference sequence). With 3 bases removed from V and 4 bases from J, the gap between germline ends came to 5 bases. CDR3 length: 12 amino acids. The CDR3 DNA reads TGCGCCAGCAGTGACCGGGCAGATACGCAGTATTTT. Amino acids: CASSDRADTQYF.